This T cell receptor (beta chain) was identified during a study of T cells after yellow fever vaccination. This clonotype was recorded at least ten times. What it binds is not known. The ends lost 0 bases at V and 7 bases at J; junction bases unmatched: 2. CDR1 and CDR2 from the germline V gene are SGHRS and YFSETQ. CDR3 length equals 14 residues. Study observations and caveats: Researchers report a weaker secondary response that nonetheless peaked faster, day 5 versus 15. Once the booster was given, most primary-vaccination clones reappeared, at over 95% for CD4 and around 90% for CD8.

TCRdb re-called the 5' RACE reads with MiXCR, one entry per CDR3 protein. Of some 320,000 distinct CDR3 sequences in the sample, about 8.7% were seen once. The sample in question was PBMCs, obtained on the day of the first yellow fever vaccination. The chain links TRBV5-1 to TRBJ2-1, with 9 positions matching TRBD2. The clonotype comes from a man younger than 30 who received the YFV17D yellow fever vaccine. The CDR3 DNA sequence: TGCGCCAGCAGCTTGGAGACTAGCGGAAATGAGCAGTTCTTC. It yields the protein CASSLETSGNEQFF.